This paragraph reports one T cell receptor beta chain. As yet, its antigen is unknown. The data were obtained in a study of cytomegalovirus exposure and HLA in healthy donors. 13 Jbeta primers and 60 Vbeta primers were used for the PCR. Generated by immunoSEQ multiplex PCR, the TCRdb table keeps only in-frame clones and is missing some. The sample lists about 120,000 clones; over 65% were seen once. Germline V gene data show CDR1 as SNHLY and CDR2 as FYNNEI. The germline V and J ends were trimmed by 9 bases and 6 bases, with 10 bases remaining between them. This CDR3 has 11 amino acids. Notes on the study in general: Analyzed later, most CMV-associated TCR beta chains appeared HLA-restricted. Sequencing had likely introduced a cluster of highly shared sequence variants as an artifact. Highest at DRB1 and lowest at HLA-C, TCR association rates differed among HLA loci in a later analysis. In a later analysis, HLA-associated TCR beta chains were more clonally expanded than equally common others.

The TCR was taken from a man younger than 45 in good health and CMV-seropositive. The specimen was PBMCs. This chain joins TRBV2 and TRBJ2-3; D is undetermined. CDR3 coding DNA: TGTGCCAGGTCCACTTCCGATACGCAGTATTTT. This sequence encodes CARSTSDTQYF.